This is a list of T cell receptor beta chains from one sample in a study of identical twins. TCRdb redid the calling of the 5' RACE reads with MiXCR, one entry per CDR3 protein. The sample consists of about 500,000 distinct CDR3 sequences, roughly an eighth of them appearing once. The data were also submitted as part of a second study, on yellow fever vaccine responses in identical twins.

Specimen: CD4+ T cells sorted from blood. The origin of the receptors is a woman between 18 and 30 years old in good health. Both conserved end residues are part of each CDR3. D genes are given only for firm matches. Clone size is stated in some rows and not others, as once, few, many or a class when expanded.

TRBD2	TRBV12-3/TRBV12-4	TRBJ2-7	-	TGTGCCAGCACTAAGACTAGCGTATCCTACGAGCACTACTTC	CASTKTSVSYEHYF
TRBD2	TRBV29-1	TRBJ2-1	many	TGCAGCTTAGGGACTAGCTCTATCAATGAGCAGTTCTTC	CSLGTSSINEQFF
TRBD1	TRBV7-2	TRBJ2-5	few	TGTGCCAGCAGCCCCCCGGGACAGGGAACAGAGACCCAGTACTTC	CASSPPGQGTETQYF
-	TRBV28	TRBJ1-6	many	TGTGCCAGCAGTCTAAACGGGGCTCTCGGTTCACCCCTCCACTTT	CASSLNGALGSPLHF
-	TRBV20-1	TRBJ2-3	-	TGCAGTGCTAGTCCAGGGGCAACAGATACGCAGTATTTT	CSASPGATDTQYF
TRBD1	TRBV5-1	TRBJ1-6	few	TGCGCCAGCAGCTCGGGACAGGAAAATTCACCCCTCCACTTT	CASSSGQENSPLHF
TRBD1	TRBV28	TRBJ2-3	many	TGTGCCAGCAGTACCTTTGGGACAGGGGGCAAAGATACGCAGTATTTT	CASSTFGTGGKDTQYF
TRBD1	TRBV19	TRBJ2-1	-	TGTGCCAGTACCCAGACAGGGGAAGGTGAGCAGTTCTTC	CASTQTGEGEQFF
TRBD1	TRBV6-1	TRBJ2-5	-	TGTGCCAGTGCCGTCGGGGACAGGGCTCAAGAGACCCAGTACTTC	CASAVGDRAQETQYF
TRBD2	TRBV12-3/TRBV12-4	TRBJ2-2	few	TGTGCCAGCAGTTTGGAACTAGCGCTCAGCGGGACCGGGGAGCTGTTTTTT	CASSLELALSGTGELFF
-	TRBV6-1	TRBJ2-1	-	TGTGCCAGCGTCCCCGGGGTCCAACCCCCCGACAATGAGCAGTTCTTC	CASVPGVQPPDNEQFF
-	TRBV20-1	TRBJ2-2	few	TGCAGTACGAGACCGAACACCGGGGAGCTGTTTTTT	CSTRPNTGELFF
-	TRBV6-1	TRBJ2-3	-	TGTGCCAGCAGACTACAGATCACTAGCACAGATACGCAGTATTTT	CASRLQITSTDTQYF
-	TRBV29-1	TRBJ1-1	-	TGCAGCGCAAACAGCCTTGAAGCTTTCTTT	CSANSLEAFF
TRBD1	TRBV19	TRBJ2-7	-	TGTGCCAGTAGTATTACCTGGGACAGCTACGAGCAGTACTTC	CASSITWDSYEQYF
-	TRBV13	TRBJ2-3	-	TGTGCCAGCAGCGCTGAGGGAGCCCGAATCGATACGCAGTATTTT	CASSAEGARIDTQYF
TRBD2	TRBV2	TRBJ2-3	few	TGTGCCAGCAGGGCGGGACTAGCGGGAACCACACACAGCACAGATACGCAGTATTTT	CASRAGLAGTTHSTDTQYF
-	TRBV25-1	TRBJ1-5	few	TGTGCCAGCAGAAGTCAGCCCCAGCATTTT	CASRSQPQHF
TRBD1	TRBV28	TRBJ2-2	few	TGTGCCAGCAGTGGGACAGGGAACACCGGGGAGCTGTTTTTT	CASSGTGNTGELFF
TRBD2	TRBV6-2/TRBV6-3	TRBJ2-1	-	TGTGCCAGCAGGACTAGCGGGATTCCTCAGCAGTTCTTC	CASRTSGIPQQFF
-	TRBV7-6	TRBJ2-2	few	TGTGCCAGCAGAGCACCTCTGAGGTCAAACACCGGGGAGCTGTTTTTT	CASRAPLRSNTGELFF
-	TRBV14	TRBJ2-3	-	TGTGCCAGCAGCCAAGATACGATCAGGAGAGATACGCAGTATTTT	CASSQDTIRRDTQYF
-	TRBV20-1	TRBJ2-1	-	TGCAGTGCTAGGCAGGCGGTGGCGACCTACAATGAGCAGTTCTTC	CSARQAVATYNEQFF
-	TRBV6-1	TRBJ1-4	many	TGTGCCAGCAGTCCCCAACCAGGGAGCTTTGAAAAACTGTTTTTT	CASSPQPGSFEKLFF
-	TRBV29-1	TRBJ2-3	few	TGCAGCCTGGGGTTAGCGACACCCTCAGCTACGCAGTATTTT	CSLGLATPSATQYF
-	TRBV5-1	TRBJ2-2	-	TGCGCCAGCAGCTTGGCCAGTATCCCTCTCACCGGGGAGCTGTTTTTT	CASSLASIPLTGELFF
TRBD2	TRBV3-1	TRBJ2-1	-	TGTGCCAGCAGCCAGAGACTAGCGGGAGGAGAGAATGAGCAGTTCTTC	CASSQRLAGGENEQFF
-	TRBV6-2/TRBV6-3	TRBJ2-1	-	TGTGCCAGCAGTCTAACCCTTAACAATGAGCAGTTCTTC	CASSLTLNNEQFF
TRBD2	TRBV7-2	TRBJ2-4	-	TGTGCCAGCAGTATTGGACTAGCTGGTAACATTCAGTACTTC	CASSIGLAGNIQYF